The 7 T cell receptor beta chains listed next were all sequenced from one sample in a study of cytomegalovirus exposure and HLA in healthy donors. The PCR was carried out with 60 Vbeta primers and 13 Jbeta primers. TCRdb's copy holds only in-frame clones and misses some; the assay was immunoSEQ multiplex PCR. The sample has around 120,000 clones; the top ten hold about 0.59%. The sample comprised PBMCs. These receptors were obtained from a man aged 45 to 65 in good health and CMV-seronegative.

The J gene is TRBJ2-7, the V gene TRBV6-1; D not resolved. Germline V lookup: CDR1 MNHNS, CDR2 SASEGT. The V end was cut by 4 bases, the J end by 4 bases, with 11 bases between. The CDR3 totals 13 residues. In DNA, the CDR3 is TGTGCCAGCAGTGCGAGCGCGGTTTACGAGCAGTACTTC. Its protein is CASSASAVYEQYF.

J is TRBJ2-5 and V is TRBV29-1; D may be TRBD1 (5 bases). V was trimmed by 6 bases and J by 1 base, leaving 18 bases between them. The length of the CDR3 is 15 residues. CDR1 is SQVTM and CDR2 is ANQGSEA in the germline V gene. The chain's CDR3 is CSVAPGQGGQETQYF. CDR3 bases: TGCAGCGTCGCCCCTGGACAAGGTGGCCAAGAGACCCAGTACTTC.

J is TRBJ2-1 and V is TRBV27, with D possibly TRBD1 on 6 matching bases. Germline CDR1 MNHEY, CDR2 SMNVEV (reference sequence). The CDR3 spans 14 residues. Trimming cost V 5 bases and J 7 bases, with 15 bases left between them. CDR3 DNA: TGTGCCAGCAGTCACGGACAGCGCAGGAATGAGCAGTTCTTC. Protein product: CASSHGQRRNEQFF.

The rearrangement joins TRBV5-1 to TRBJ2-7, with D uncertain. Germline lookup yields CDR1 SGHRS and CDR2 YFSETQ. The CDR3 is 15 amino acids. Trimming took 0 bases from V and 2 from J, leaving 12 bases between them. CDR3 amino acids: CASSLAYDNPYEQYF. CDR3 in DNA: TGCGCCAGCAGCTTGGCTTATGACAATCCCTACGAGCAGTACTTC.

The chain has TRBV5-1 and TRBJ1-1, with 7 bases lining up with TRBD1. Looked up from germline, CDR1 is SGHRS and CDR2 is YFSETQ. The CDR3 has 15 residues. The trim removed 4 bases at V and 0 bases at J, leaving 6 bases unmatched. CDR3 DNA: TGCGCCAGCAGCGTGCCGGGACAGATGAACACTGAAGCTTTCTTT. Amino acids: CASSVPGQMNTEAFF.

The V call is TRBV7-9, the J call TRBJ2-2; 7 bases fit TRBD1. J gave up 0 bases and V 4 bases, and 2 bases lay outside the gene matches. The CDR3 covers 15 residues. Germline lookup yields CDR1 SEHNR and CDR2 FQNEAQ (reference sequence). The CDR3 nucleotides are TGTGCCAGCAGCTACGGGACAGCGAACACCGGGGAGCTGTTTTTT. Residues: CASSYGTANTGELFF.

The V gene is TRBV19, the J gene TRBJ1-1; 9 bases are shared with TRBD1. Trimming at V came to 5 bases and at J to 1 base, leaving 2 bases not matched to a gene. The CDR3 extends over 14 amino acids. The germline CDR1 and CDR2 sequences are LNHDA and SQIVND (reference sequence). The CDR3 protein is CASSGGQGNTEAFF. The CDR3 coding sequence is TGTGCCAGTAGTGGGGGACAGGGGAACACTGAAGCTTTCTTT.